This entry is about one T cell receptor (beta chain). Only in-frame clones appear in the TCRdb table, and some are missing; sequencing was by immunoSEQ multiplex PCR. Here the sample spans about 35,000 clones, around 63% being singletons. This specimen belongs to a study of STAT5B mutations in CD4+ large granular lymphocyte leukemia. Study-wide background: Among healthy donors, a particular HLA allele went with more CDR3 'QG' motifs.

The receptor was isolated from a human donor in good health. The sample taken for sequencing was CD4+ T cells from blood buffy coats.

This chain's CDR3 is CSVEAGPPYGYTF. The CDR3, as DNA: TGCAGCGTTGAAGCGGGGCCCCCCTATGGCTACACCTTC. The chain recombines TRBV29-1 with TRBJ1-2; TRBD1 might be the D (5 bases). The V end lost 1 base, the J end lost 4 bases, and 10 bases lay between the germline ends. CDR3 length: 13 residues. Germline V gives CDR1 SQVTM, CDR2 ANQGSEA. Together with reference TRBV29-1 and TRBJ1-2, the CDR3 gives the full variable domain: SAVISQKPSRDICQRGTSLTIQCQVDSQVTMMFWYRQQPGQSLTLIATANQGSEATYESGFVIDKFPISRPNLTFSTLTVSNMSPEDSSIYLCSVEAGPPYGYTFGSGTRLTVV.